This TCR beta chain appears in the sequencing data of a study of CD8 T cells in Susac syndrome. The CDR3 totals 14 residues. The ends lost 1 base at V and 6 bases at J; junction bases unmatched: 5. The germline V gene encodes CDR1 DFQATT and CDR2 SNEGSKA (reference sequence). RNA totalling roughly 0.45 to 1 ug underwent reverse transcription with random hexamers. Amplification of TCR beta CDR3 spanned 54 Vbeta and 13 Jbeta via immunoSEQ multiplex PCR. TCRdb called the immunoSEQ multiplex PCR reads again in MiXCR, with one record for every CDR3 protein. Found here are 55,000 to 85,000 distinct CDR3 sequences, nearly 96% of them singletons; the top ten hold 0.11%.

The sample was CD4+ T cells from PBMCs. This sequence originates from a human donor with multiple sclerosis. The chain uses TRBV20-1 and TRBJ2-3, with 9 bases aligning to TRBD1. This chain's CDR3 is CSARVGTGSDTQYF. The CDR3 DNA sequence: TGCAGTGCTAGAGTGGGGACAGGGTCCGATACGCAGTATTTT.